One sample yielded the 8 T cell receptor beta chains listed below, sequenced in a study of blood T cell repertoires in COVID-19. TCRdb's copy holds only in-frame clones and misses some; the assay was immunoSEQ multiplex PCR. The data contain about 250,000 clones, around 82% of them singletons. Sequenced material: peripheral blood. Receptors originate from a person between 65 and 79 years old with COVID-19, enrolled during active disease.

This clone has only a few counts. The CDR3 loop reads CASSPRTGQGNTIYF. In DNA form, the CDR3 reads TGTGCCAGCTCACCAAGGACAGGCCAGGGAAACACCATATATTTT. This rearrangement joins TRBV18 to TRBJ1-3; 7 positions agree with TRBD1. The CDR3 consists of 15 residues. The V gene's germline CDR1 is KGHSH and CDR2 LQKENI. The V segment lost 2 bases and the J segment 4 bases; nucleotides outside the gene matches: 5.

This rearrangement joins TRBV5-1 to TRBJ2-7, with 7 bases matching TRBD2. V gave up 6 bases and J gave up 2 bases; unmatched junction bases: 8. Germline V gene sequence: CDR1 SGHRS, CDR2 YFSETQ. This CDR3 has 14 residues. The CDR3 sequence is CASTSHGGAYEQYF. The CDR3 DNA reads TGCGCCAGCACCAGTCATGGGGGGGCCTACGAGCAGTACTTC.

The V and J genes are TRBV19 and TRBJ2-3; D uncertain. This CDR3 has 16 residues. Trimming cost V 5 bases and J 0 bases, with 15 bases left between them. Germline CDR1 and CDR2: LNHDA and SQIVND (reference sequence). As DNA, the CDR3 is TGTGCCAGTAGTTCCCGCGCCGGTAAGAGCACAGATACGCAGTATTTT. Translating gives CASSSRAGKSTDTQYF.

In DNA form, the CDR3 reads TGTGCCAGCGCCCCGAGGGGGGGCGCCCAAGAGACCCAGTACTTC. Its translation: CASAPRGGAQETQYF. V and J are TRBV27 and TRBJ2-5, with D perhaps matching TRBD2 (7 bases). The CDR3 has 15 amino acids. Germline loops: CDR1 MNHEY, CDR2 SMNVEV (reference sequence). Deletions cut 8 bases from V and 1 base from J, with 17 bases between.

The V gene is TRBV19, the J gene TRBJ1-6, with 12 nucleotides matching TRBD1. The V segment lost 5 bases and the J segment 9 bases; nucleotides outside the gene matches: 8. This CDR3 is 16 amino acids long. Looked up from germline, CDR1 is LNHDA and CDR2 is SQIVND (reference sequence). In DNA, the CDR3 is TGTGCCAGTAGTGCGGGACAGGGGGCAAACGGTTCACCCCTCCACTTT. Residues: CASSAGQGANGSPLHF.

This clone was recorded once. This chain's CDR3 is CASSPARGRNSPLHF. CDR3 nucleotides: TGTGCCAGCTCACCGGCCAGGGGGCGGAATTCACCCCTCCACTTT. The rearrangement joins TRBV18 to TRBJ1-6; 8 bases fit TRBD1. CDR1 and CDR2 from the germline V gene are KGHSH and LQKENI. The CDR3 sequence is 15 residues long. The V segment lost 3 bases and the J segment 7 bases; nucleotides outside the gene matches: 5.

The chain carries TRBV11-1 and TRBJ2-3; D ambiguous. In germline, CDR1 is SGHAT, CDR2 FQDESV (reference sequence). Deletions cut 5 bases from V and 6 bases from J, with 15 bases between. The CDR3 runs to 14 residues. This chain's CDR3 is CASSPHPSRDTQYF. In DNA, the CDR3 is TGTGCCAGCAGCCCACACCCGAGCAGGGATACGCAGTATTTT.

The chain joins TRBV5-1 to TRBJ2-1; TRBD1 matches at 10 bases. The CDR3 is 14 residues long. The germline CDR1 and CDR2 sequences are SGHRS and YFSETQ. Trimming cost V 2 bases and J 10 bases; bases outside gene matches: 6. CDR3 DNA sequence: TGCGCCAGCAGCTTCGGACAGGGGGTCGGGGAGCAGTTCTTC. It translates to CASSFGQGVGEQFF.